Below are 6 T cell receptor beta chains sequenced from a single sample in a study of blood T cell repertoires in COVID-19. Libraries were prepared by immunoSEQ multiplex PCR; TCRdb keeps only in-frame clonotypes and omits some of them. The sample includes 45,000 to 65,000 clones, around 90% of them seen just once. Specimen: peripheral blood. The receptors were sampled from a human donor in a cohort sampled during active COVID-19.

V and J are TRBV6-2 or TRBV6-3 and TRBJ2-7; no reliable D call. This CDR3 contains 10 residues. The germline V gene encodes CDR1 MNHEY and CDR2 SVGEGT. V lost 4 bases and J lost 7, with 5 bases in between. CDR3: CASSSREQYF. DNA for the CDR3: TGTGCCAGCAGTTCGCGTGAGCAGTACTTC.

V is TRBV29-1 and J is TRBJ1-2, with D unclear. This CDR3 is built from 12 residues. Trimming took off 2 bases at V and 3 bases at J, with 7 bases between the two ends. Germline CDR1 reads SQVTM; CDR2 reads ANQGSEA. The CDR3: CSVERRDYGYTF. DNA of the CDR3: TGCAGCGTTGAAAGGAGAGACTATGGCTACACCTTC.

The CDR3, as DNA: TGCGCCAGCAGCCAAGCTCCAGGGGGCACTGAAGCTTTCTTT. Its protein is CASSQAPGGTEAFF. The J gene is TRBJ1-1, the V gene TRBV4-3, with 7 bases matching TRBD1. The V gene's germline CDR1 is LGHNA and CDR2 YSLEER. V dropped 1 base and J dropped 4; count of bases not matched to a gene: 3. There are 14 residues in the CDR3.

This clone was recorded a few times. The V call is TRBV30, the J call TRBJ1-6; D unresolved. CDR3 length: 13 residues. The germline gives CDR1 GTSNPN, CDR2 SVGIG (reference sequence). The V and J ends lost 2 bases and 10 bases respectively, with 12 bases between them. The CDR3 DNA follows: TGTGCCTGGAGTACGACAAGGCAATCACCCCTCCACTTT. This encodes CAWSTTRQSPLHF.

The chain links TRBV18 to TRBJ1-4, with 7 bases identical to TRBD1. Trimming at V came to 2 bases and at J to 8 bases, leaving 20 bases not matched to a gene. This CDR3 is 19 amino acids long. From germline, CDR1 is KGHSH and CDR2 LQKENI. Here the CDR3 DNA reads TGTGCCAGCTCACCAAGGGTTAAGACAGGGCGCGATGCTCTCGAAAAACTGTTTTTT. Protein product: CASSPRVKTGRDALEKLFF.

This chain uses TRBV12-3 or TRBV12-4 with TRBJ2-7; D unresolved. The CDR3 covers 13 residues. V was pared by 7 bases and J by 1 base, with 11 bases between. CDR3 region: CASTYSNSYEQYF. Here the CDR3 DNA reads TGTGCCAGCACCTACTCCAATTCCTACGAGCAGTACTTC.